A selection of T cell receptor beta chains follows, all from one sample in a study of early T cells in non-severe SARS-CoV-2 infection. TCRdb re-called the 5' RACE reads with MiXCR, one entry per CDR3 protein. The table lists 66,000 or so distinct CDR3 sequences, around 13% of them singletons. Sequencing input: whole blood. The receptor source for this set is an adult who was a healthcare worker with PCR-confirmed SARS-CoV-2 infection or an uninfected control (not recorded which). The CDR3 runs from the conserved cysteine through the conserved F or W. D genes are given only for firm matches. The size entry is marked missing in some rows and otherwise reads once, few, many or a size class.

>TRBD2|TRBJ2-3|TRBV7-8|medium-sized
CASSLGILAGAGDTQYF
TGTGCCAGCAGCTTAGGCATACTAGCGGGAGCCGGAGATACGCAGTATTTT
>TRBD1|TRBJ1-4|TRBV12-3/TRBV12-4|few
CASSLRTGANEKLFF
TGTGCCAGCAGCCTTAGGACAGGGGCTAATGAAAAACTGTTTTTT
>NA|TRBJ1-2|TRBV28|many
CASSLFPPSGYTF
TGTGCCAGCAGTTTATTTCCCCCCAGTGGCTACACCTTC
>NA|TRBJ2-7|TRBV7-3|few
CASSYGRTYEQYF
TGTGCCAGCAGCTACGGGCGGACCTACGAGCAGTACTTC
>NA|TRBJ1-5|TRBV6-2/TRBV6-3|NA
CASRSSFLSNQPQHF
TGTGCCAGCCGGAGCTCGTTCTTGAGCAATCAGCCCCAGCATTTT
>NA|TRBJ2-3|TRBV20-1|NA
CSARADSSPHTQYF
TGCAGTGCTAGAGCGGACTCATCACCCCATACGCAGTATTTT
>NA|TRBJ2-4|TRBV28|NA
CASSPPAGLRDKNIQYF
TGTGCCAGCAGCCCCCCGGCGGGGTTGCGGGACAAAAACATTCAGTACTTC
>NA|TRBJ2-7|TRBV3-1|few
CASSQDPGTREQYF
TGTGCCAGCAGCCAAGACCCCGGGACAAGAGAGCAGTACTTC
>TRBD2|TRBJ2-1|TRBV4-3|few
CASSRGASGDEQFF
TGCGCCAGCAGCCGAGGGGCTAGCGGGGATGAGCAGTTCTTC
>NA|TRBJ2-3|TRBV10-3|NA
CATTPQGDTQYF
TGTGCCACCACACCCCAAGGAGATACGCAGTATTTT